The rows below give T cell receptor beta chains drawn from one sample of a study of OX40 agonist ivuxolimab in advanced cancers. This table comes from immunoSEQ multiplex PCR, and its TCRdb copy is limited to in-frame clones, with some not included. The sample holds tens of thousands of clones, almost 90% seen once. The starting material was CD4+ or CD8+ T cells sorted from blood, obtained in a trial of the OX40 agonist ivuxolimab. The receptor set was obtained from an adult with an advanced solid tumor such as melanoma, head and neck, liver or kidney cancer. Both conserved end residues are part of each CDR3. Each record gives: D gene, V gene, clone size, J gene, CDR3 DNA, CDR3 protein. A D gene is named only where the DNA matches it firmly. Only some rows state a clone size, as once, few, many or a class for expanded clones.

D gene: -
V gene: TRBV10-2
clone size: -
J gene: TRBJ2-3
CDR3 DNA: TGCGCCAGCACCTGGGTCGGCGGCACAGATACGCAGTATTTT
CDR3 protein: CASTWVGGTDTQYF

D gene: TRBD2
V gene: TRBV30
clone size: -
J gene: TRBJ2-1
CDR3 DNA: TGTGCGACTAGCGGGGGGCCCAATGAGCAGTTCTTC
CDR3 protein: CATSGGPNEQFF

D gene: TRBD1
V gene: TRBV30
clone size: once
J gene: TRBJ1-1
CDR3 DNA: TGTGCCTTCTCGACAGGGGGCTACTGTCACTTT
CDR3 protein: CAFSTGGYCHF

D gene: -
V gene: TRBV9
clone size: few
J gene: TRBJ2-2
CDR3 DNA: TGTGCCAGCAGCGTAGTCACAGGGACCGGGGAGCTGTTTTTT
CDR3 protein: CASSVVTGTGELFF

D gene: -
V gene: TRBV11-3
clone size: -
J gene: TRBJ2-2
CDR3 DNA: TGTGCCAGCAGCTTGGGGGTCACCGGGGAGCTGTTTTTT
CDR3 protein: CASSLGVTGELFF

D gene: -
V gene: TRBV6-5
clone size: -
J gene: TRBJ2-7
CDR3 DNA: TGTGCCAGCCGGAGGGTCAACGAGCAGTACTTC
CDR3 protein: CASRRVNEQYF

D gene: TRBD1
V gene: TRBV4-2
clone size: -
J gene: TRBJ1-2
CDR3 DNA: TGTGCCAGCAGCCAGGGACAGGGGTACTATGGCTACACCTTC
CDR3 protein: CASSQGQGYYGYTF

D gene: -
V gene: TRBV6-4
clone size: -
J gene: TRBJ2-7
CDR3 DNA: TGTGCCAGCTACTCAGATAGCCACGAGCAGTACTTC
CDR3 protein: CASYSDSHEQYF

D gene: -
V gene: TRBV6-6
clone size: -
J gene: TRBJ1-2
CDR3 DNA: TGTGCCAGCAGTCAAACTAGCGGAAACTATGGCTACACCTTC
CDR3 protein: CASSQTSGNYGYTF

D gene: TRBD1
V gene: TRBV18
clone size: -
J gene: TRBJ1-2
CDR3 DNA: TGTGCCAGCTCCCCCGGGCAGGGACAGGGTCATGGCTACACCTTC
CDR3 protein: CASSPGQGQGHGYTF

D gene: -
V gene: TRBV10-3
clone size: -
J gene: TRBJ2-2
CDR3 DNA: TGTGCCATCAGGGACGGTATCGGGGAGCTGTTTTTT
CDR3 protein: CAIRDGIGELFF

D gene: -
V gene: TRBV19
clone size: -
J gene: TRBJ2-5
CDR3 DNA: TGTGCCAGTAGTATCCGGGGCAGGGGACGCACCCAGTACTTC
CDR3 protein: CASSIRGRGRTQYF

D gene: -
V gene: TRBV6-1
clone size: -
J gene: TRBJ1-3
CDR3 DNA: TGTGCCAGCAGTGGGCTCTCCAGCCGCCTCTCTGGAAACACCATATATTTT
CDR3 protein: CASSGLSSRLSGNTIYF

D gene: TRBD2
V gene: TRBV28
clone size: -
J gene: TRBJ2-3
CDR3 DNA: TGTGCCAGCAGTTTGGCCAGCGGGGGGGCCCGCGGAGATACGCAGTATTTT
CDR3 protein: CASSLASGGARGDTQYF

D gene: -
V gene: TRBV6-1
clone size: -
J gene: TRBJ1-2
CDR3 DNA: TGTGCCAGCTCTTGGACCGGGGCAGCTAACTATGGCTACACCTTC
CDR3 protein: CASSWTGAANYGYTF

D gene: TRBD2
V gene: TRBV19
clone size: -
J gene: TRBJ2-3
CDR3 DNA: TGTGCCAGTACCCAGACTAGCTTGGATACGCAGTATTTT
CDR3 protein: CASTQTSLDTQYF

D gene: -
V gene: TRBV10-1
clone size: few
J gene: TRBJ2-2
CDR3 DNA: TGCGCCAGCGGGAACACCGGGGAGCTGTTTTTT
CDR3 protein: CASGNTGELFF

D gene: -
V gene: TRBV19
clone size: -
J gene: TRBJ1-5
CDR3 DNA: TGTGCCAGTAGTATACCAGGTTTGGGCAATCAGCCCCAGCATTTT
CDR3 protein: CASSIPGLGNQPQHF

D gene: -
V gene: TRBV19
clone size: -
J gene: TRBJ2-2
CDR3 DNA: TGTGCCAGTAGAAAGGGGCCCCCCGGGGAGCTGTTTTTT
CDR3 protein: CASRKGPPGELFF

D gene: -
V gene: TRBV29-1
clone size: -
J gene: TRBJ1-2
CDR3 DNA: TGCAGCGCCGTGGGGGGGCTGGGACTGGTTGACTATGGCTACACCTTC
CDR3 protein: CSAVGGLGLVDYGYTF

D gene: TRBD2
V gene: TRBV30
clone size: -
J gene: TRBJ2-3
CDR3 DNA: TGTGCCTGGGGAGCGGGGGGGCAGAGCACAGATACGCAGTATTTT
CDR3 protein: CAWGAGGQSTDTQYF

D gene: TRBD2
V gene: TRBV5-4
clone size: -
J gene: TRBJ2-1
CDR3 DNA: TGTGCCAGCAGCGCGGGACTAGCGGGAGACAATGAGCAGTTCTTC
CDR3 protein: CASSAGLAGDNEQFF

D gene: TRBD2
V gene: TRBV11-2
clone size: -
J gene: TRBJ2-1
CDR3 DNA: TGTGCCAGCGAAAAGCGGGGGGGCCAGTTTAACCATGAGCAGTTCTTC
CDR3 protein: CASEKRGGQFNHEQFF

D gene: TRBD2
V gene: TRBV7-9
clone size: -
J gene: TRBJ2-3
CDR3 DNA: TGTGCCAGCAGCCCTACGACTAGCGGGGCTAGCACAGATACGCAGTATTTT
CDR3 protein: CASSPTTSGASTDTQYF

D gene: TRBD2
V gene: TRBV9
clone size: -
J gene: TRBJ2-1
CDR3 DNA: TGTGCCAGCAGCGTAGGTCTAGCGGGGGGTCCTTCCTACAATGAGCAGTTCTTC
CDR3 protein: CASSVGLAGGPSYNEQFF

D gene: TRBD1
V gene: TRBV30
clone size: once
J gene: TRBJ1-2
CDR3 DNA: TGTGCCTGGAGTTCCGGGACAGGGACTTATGGCTACACCTTC
CDR3 protein: CAWSSGTGTYGYTF

D gene: TRBD1
V gene: TRBV5-4
clone size: -
J gene: TRBJ2-1
CDR3 DNA: TGTGCCAGCAGCTTAACAGGGGGCTCGAGGGATGAGCAGTTCTTC
CDR3 protein: CASSLTGGSRDEQFF

D gene: -
V gene: TRBV19
clone size: -
J gene: TRBJ1-2
CDR3 DNA: TGTGCCAGTAGTATAGACTCCAGCTATGGCTACACCTTC
CDR3 protein: CASSIDSSYGYTF

D gene: TRBD2
V gene: TRBV6-1
clone size: -
J gene: TRBJ2-2
CDR3 DNA: TGTGCCAGCAGCATTGGACTAGCGGCGACCGGGGAGCTGTTTTTT
CDR3 protein: CASSIGLAATGELFF

D gene: -
V gene: TRBV7-8
clone size: once
J gene: TRBJ2-1
CDR3 DNA: TGTGCCAGCACCTCTCTAGCAGCCCCATACAATGAGCAGTTCTTC
CDR3 protein: CASTSLAAPYNEQFF

D gene: TRBD1
V gene: TRBV2
clone size: once
J gene: TRBJ1-2
CDR3 DNA: TGTGCCAGCAGTGCCCGACAGGGCCTCCATGGCTACACCTTC
CDR3 protein: CASSARQGLHGYTF

D gene: -
V gene: TRBV7-5
clone size: -
J gene: TRBJ2-7
CDR3 DNA: TGTGCCAGAAGCTTAGGGCAGAGAACCTACGAGCAGTACTTC
CDR3 protein: CARSLGQRTYEQYF

D gene: TRBD1
V gene: TRBV10-3
clone size: -
J gene: TRBJ1-2
CDR3 DNA: TGTGCCATCAGTGGCCGGGACAGAGGACCCTATGGCTACACCTTC
CDR3 protein: CAISGRDRGPYGYTF

D gene: -
V gene: TRBV11-2
clone size: -
J gene: TRBJ1-4
CDR3 DNA: TGTGCCAGCAGCTTAGACCTGGACCCAACGACAGAAAAACTGTTTTTT
CDR3 protein: CASSLDLDPTTEKLFF

D gene: -
V gene: TRBV7-9
clone size: -
J gene: TRBJ2-3
CDR3 DNA: TGTGCCAGCAGCCGACTAGACATTGGCACAGATACGCAGTATTTT
CDR3 protein: CASSRLDIGTDTQYF

D gene: TRBD2
V gene: TRBV7-2
clone size: -
J gene: TRBJ2-1
CDR3 DNA: TGTGCCAGCAGCTTAGGGACTAGCGGGAGTAACGAGCAGTTCTTC
CDR3 protein: CASSLGTSGSNEQFF

D gene: -
V gene: TRBV10-3
clone size: -
J gene: TRBJ1-5
CDR3 DNA: TGTGCCAGCGGTCCGGCCGGCGCGGGAAATCAGCCCCAGCATTTT
CDR3 protein: CASGPAGAGNQPQHF

D gene: -
V gene: TRBV11-1
clone size: few
J gene: TRBJ2-5
CDR3 DNA: TGTGCCAGCAGCTTAGTCCAGGGATGGGAGACCCAGTACTTC
CDR3 protein: CASSLVQGWETQYF

D gene: TRBD2
V gene: TRBV2
clone size: -
J gene: TRBJ2-3
CDR3 DNA: TGTGCCAGCTGGGCGGGGGGTAGCACAGATACGCAGTATTTT
CDR3 protein: CASWAGGSTDTQYF

D gene: -
V gene: TRBV15
clone size: -
J gene: TRBJ2-5
CDR3 DNA: TGTGCCACCAGCAGAGAAGGGTTCAAGTACTTC
CDR3 protein: CATSREGFKYF

D gene: TRBD1
V gene: TRBV2
clone size: -
J gene: TRBJ1-4
CDR3 DNA: TGTGCCAGCAGTGGGGGACAGGGTAGGATAGAAAAACTGTTTTTT
CDR3 protein: CASSGGQGRIEKLFF